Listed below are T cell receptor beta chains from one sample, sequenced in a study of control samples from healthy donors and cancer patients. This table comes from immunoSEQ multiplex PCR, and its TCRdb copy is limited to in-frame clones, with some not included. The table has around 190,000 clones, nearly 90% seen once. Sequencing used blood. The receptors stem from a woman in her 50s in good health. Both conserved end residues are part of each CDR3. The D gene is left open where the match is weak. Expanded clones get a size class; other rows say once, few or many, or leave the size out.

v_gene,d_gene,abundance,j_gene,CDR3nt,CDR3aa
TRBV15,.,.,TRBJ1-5,TGTGCCACCAAGGTCCCCGGCAATCAGCCCCAGCATTTT,CATKVPGNQPQHF
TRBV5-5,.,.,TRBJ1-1,TGTGCCAGCAGCTTGGATCCAGGGTCGGGGGGAGCTGAAGCTTTCTTT,CASSLDPGSGGAEAFF
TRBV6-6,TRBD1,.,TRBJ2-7,TGTGCCAGCACCCCCAGACAGGGGGCATCCTACGAGCAGTACTTC,CASTPRQGASYEQYF
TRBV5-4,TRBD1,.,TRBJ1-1,TGTGCCAGCAGCGCGCCAGGGGGCAAATTGAACACTGAAGCTTTCTTT,CASSAPGGKLNTEAFF
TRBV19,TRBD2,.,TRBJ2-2,TGTGCCAGTAGGGACTACCGGCAGCGGGAGGGTTACACCGGGGAGCTGTTTTTT,CASRDYRQREGYTGELFF
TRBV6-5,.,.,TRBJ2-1,TGTGCCAGCAGCTATACCGGGACTCCCTACAATGAGCAGTTCTTC,CASSYTGTPYNEQFF
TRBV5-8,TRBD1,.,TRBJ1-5,TGTGCCAGCAGCTCCGGACAGGGGGGCAATCAGCCCCAGCATTTT,CASSSGQGGNQPQHF
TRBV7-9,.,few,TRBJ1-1,TGTGCCAGCAGCCCGGCGGGGGGTGGGAAGACTGAAGCTTTCTTT,CASSPAGGGKTEAFF
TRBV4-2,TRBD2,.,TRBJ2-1,TGTGCCAGCAGCGCCCACGGGACTAGCGGGAGCCATGAGCAGTTCTTC,CASSAHGTSGSHEQFF
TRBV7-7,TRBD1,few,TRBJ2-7,TGTGCTAGCAGCCCGGGACAGGGGAGCGAGCAGTACTTC,CASSPGQGSEQYF
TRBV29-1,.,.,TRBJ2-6,TGCAGCGCGTACCGGGGCCAGGGGGTCCTGACTTTC,CSAYRGQGVLTF
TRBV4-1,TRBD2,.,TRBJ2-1,TGCGCCAGCAGCCAAGAAGGACTAGCGGGGGGCTTCAATGAGCAGTTCTTC,CASSQEGLAGGFNEQFF
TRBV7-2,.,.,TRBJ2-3,TGTGCCAGCAGCTTTTCCACAGATACGCAGTATTTT,CASSFSTDTQYF
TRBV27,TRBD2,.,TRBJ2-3,TGTGCCAGCAGTACACGACTAGCGCCTAGCACAGATACGCAGTATTTT,CASSTRLAPSTDTQYF
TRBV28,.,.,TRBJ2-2,TGTGCCAGCAGGACTACAGGCACCGGGGAGCTGTTTTTT,CASRTTGTGELFF
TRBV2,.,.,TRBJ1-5,TGTGCCAGCAGTGGGGAGAGGGCTAACAATCAGCCCCAGCATTTT,CASSGERANNQPQHF
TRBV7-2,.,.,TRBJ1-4,TGTGCCAGCAGCTTAGCTCAGGGTGGTCAGGGAAAACTGTTTTTT,CASSLAQGGQGKLFF
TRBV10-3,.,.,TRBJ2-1,TGTGCCATTGGAGGGGATGAGCAGTTCTTC,CAIGGDEQFF
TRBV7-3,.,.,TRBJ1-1,TGTGCCAGCAGCTTAAGGGCCATGAACACTGAAGCTTTCTTT,CASSLRAMNTEAFF
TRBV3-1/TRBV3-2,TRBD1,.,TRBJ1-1,TGTGCCAGCAGCCTAGGGACAGGGAGTGAAGCTTTCTTT,CASSLGTGSEAFF
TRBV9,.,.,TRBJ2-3,TGTGCCAGCAGCGTAGATGTGACAGGAGCGGGAACAGATACGCAGTATTTT,CASSVDVTGAGTDTQYF
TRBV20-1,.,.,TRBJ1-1,TGCAGTGCTAGTGGGAGGGTAATGAACACTGAAGCTTTCTTT,CSASGRVMNTEAFF
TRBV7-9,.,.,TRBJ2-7,TGTGCCAGCAGCCCCGACTACTACGAGCAGTACTTC,CASSPDYYEQYF
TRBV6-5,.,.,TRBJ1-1,TGTGCCATCGAACAGGGTTGGGACACTGAAGCTTTCTTT,CAIEQGWDTEAFF
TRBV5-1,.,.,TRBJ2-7,TGCGCCAGCAGTAGTGGTCGGACAGTATTATCCTACGAGCAGTACTTC,CASSSGRTVLSYEQYF
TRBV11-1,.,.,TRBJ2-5,TGTGCCAGCATGGACCTGAGGGGGTCGTACCAAGAGACCCAGTACTTC,CASMDLRGSYQETQYF
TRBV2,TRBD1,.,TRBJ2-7,TGTGCCAGCAGTGAAGGGGACAGGGGGTTCGACGAGCAGTACTTC,CASSEGDRGFDEQYF
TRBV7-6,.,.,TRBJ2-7,TGTGCCAGCAGCTTAGCGGCCGATGGACACCTCTACGAGCAGTACTTC,CASSLAADGHLYEQYF
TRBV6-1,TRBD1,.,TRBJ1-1,TGTGCCAGCAGTGAAGCGCTCGGACAGGGTCGCACTGAAGCTTTCTTT,CASSEALGQGRTEAFF
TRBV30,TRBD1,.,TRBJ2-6,TGTGCCTGGAGTGCACCCGGGACAGGGGGCACTGGGGCCAACGTCCTGACTTTC,CAWSAPGTGGTGANVLTF
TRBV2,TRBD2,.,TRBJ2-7,TGTGCCAGCCAGGCCGGACTAGCGGGAGCGGGGGAGCAGTACTTC,CASQAGLAGAGEQYF
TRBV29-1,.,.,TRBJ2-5,TGCAGCGTTGAAACCGGGACCCAGTACTTC,CSVETGTQYF
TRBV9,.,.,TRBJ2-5,TGTGCCAGCAGCCCCTTGGTAGCGCCAGAGACCCAGTACTTC,CASSPLVAPETQYF
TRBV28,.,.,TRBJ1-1,TGTGCCAGCAGTTCCTCTCCGACGAACACTGAAGCTTTCTTT,CASSSSPTNTEAFF
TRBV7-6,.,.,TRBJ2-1,TGTGCCAGCACCGTCACCCGCGGGAACTACAATGAGCAGTTCTTC,CASTVTRGNYNEQFF
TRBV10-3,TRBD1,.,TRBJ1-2,TGTGCCATCAGCCCGGGACAGGAGAGGCTTTATGGCTACACCTTC,CAISPGQERLYGYTF
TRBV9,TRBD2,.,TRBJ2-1,TGTGCCAGCAGCGTAGGCCGGGAGGGGGCCTACAATGAGCAGTTCTTC,CASSVGREGAYNEQFF
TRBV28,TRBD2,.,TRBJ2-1,TGTGCCAGCACTAGCGGCGGGAGCGGGTACAATGAGCAGTTCTTC,CASTSGGSGYNEQFF
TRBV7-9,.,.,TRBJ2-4,TGTGCCAGCAGCTCCCAGTTCATTCAGTACTTC,CASSSQFIQYF
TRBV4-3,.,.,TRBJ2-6,TGCGCCAGCAGCCATGGGTCTTCTGGGGCCAACGTCCTGACTTTC,CASSHGSSGANVLTF
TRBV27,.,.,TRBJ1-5,TGTGCCTCGCAGAGGGAGGGACTGGTTGGGGGCAGCAATCAGCCCCAGCATTTT,CASQREGLVGGSNQPQHF
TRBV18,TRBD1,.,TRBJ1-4,TGTGCCAGCTCACCGGTGACAGGGGGTTTTGCAACTAATGAAAAACTGTTTTTT,CASSPVTGGFATNEKLFF
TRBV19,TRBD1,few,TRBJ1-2,TGTGCCAGTAGTACTACCTACAGGGGAAACTATGGCTACACCTTC,CASSTTYRGNYGYTF
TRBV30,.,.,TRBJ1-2,TGTGCCTGGAACCCAGGTCAGGGGTATGGCTACACCTTC,CAWNPGQGYGYTF
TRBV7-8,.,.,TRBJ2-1,TGTGCCAGCAGCTTGGCCTTAAACTACAATGAGCAGTTCTTC,CASSLALNYNEQFF
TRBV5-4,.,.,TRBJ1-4,TGTGCCAGCAGCTTGGAACAGTATAATGAAAAACTGTTTTTT,CASSLEQYNEKLFF
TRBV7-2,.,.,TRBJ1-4,TGTGCCAGCAGCTTAGCAGGGTTGGGTGAAAAACTGTTTTTT,CASSLAGLGEKLFF
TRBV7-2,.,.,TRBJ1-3,TGTGCCAGCAGCTTAGCCACAGCATGGCCCGGGCGAAACACCATATATTTT,CASSLATAWPGRNTIYF
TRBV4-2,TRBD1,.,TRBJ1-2,TGTGCCAGCAGCCAAGGTGCCACAGGGGACCTCAATGGCTACACCTTC,CASSQGATGDLNGYTF
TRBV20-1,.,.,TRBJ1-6,TGCAGTGCGAGTGGGGTCGGGGGTAATAATTCACCCCTCCACTTT,CSASGVGGNNSPLHF
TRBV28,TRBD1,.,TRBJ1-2,TGTGCCAGCAGTCGATTCTCAGGGGGCGTCGTCTATGGCTACACCTTC,CASSRFSGGVVYGYTF
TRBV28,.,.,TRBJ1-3,TGTGCCAGTCTTGGTACAGGGTTTGGAAACACCATATATTTT,CASLGTGFGNTIYF
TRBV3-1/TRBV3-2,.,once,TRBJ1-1,TGTGCCAGCAGCCAAGGTGGCGGGGGCACTGAAGCTTTCTTT,CASSQGGGGTEAFF
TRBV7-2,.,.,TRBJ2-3,TGTGCCAGCAGCTCCTCCAGGCCGTCAGATACGCAGTATTTT,CASSSSRPSDTQYF
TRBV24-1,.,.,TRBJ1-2,TGTGCCACCAGTGACCCGACAGCTAACTATGGCTACACCTTC,CATSDPTANYGYTF
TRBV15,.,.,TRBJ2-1,TGTGCCACCAGCGGAATGAGAGCGGTGGGGAATGAGCAGTTCTTC,CATSGMRAVGNEQFF
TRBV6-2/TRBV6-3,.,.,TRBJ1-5,TGTGCCAGCAGTTCTTTGAGTAGCAATCAGCCCCAGCATTTT,CASSSLSSNQPQHF
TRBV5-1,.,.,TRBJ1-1,TGCGCCAGCAGCTTGGATTTTTCCGGAGCTGAAGCTTTCTTT,CASSLDFSGAEAFF
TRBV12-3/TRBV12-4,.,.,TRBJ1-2,TGTGCCAGCAGTAACAGGGAAGTAAATGGCTACACCTTC,CASSNREVNGYTF